The entry below gives a single T cell receptor (beta chain) sequence along with its context. Its antigen is unknown. Noted treatment: oral pan-JAK inhibitor, 5-10 mg twice daily. From alopecia areata patients, lesional scalp punch biopsies and peripheral blood were collected. The data were obtained in a study of CD8+ T cells in alopecia areata. Study-level information: Treated patients were dosed with oral tofacitinib, taking 5 to 10 mg twice daily. Overall study results and limits: Having one nonresponder leaves uncertain how baseline CD8+ expansion relates to response. Mouse data revealed clearer TCR sharing than patient data did, a gap possibly tied to HLA.

The CDR3 is 15 residues long. Trimming took off 4 bases at V and 8 bases at J, with 18 bases between the two ends. Germline CDR1 reads MGHRA; CDR2 reads YSYEKL. Extraction of RNA preceded its reverse transcription into cDNA, which served as the sequencing template. Profiled with immunoSEQ multiplex PCR; TCRdb holds only in-frame clones, not every one. The data show 250,000 to 300,000 clones, roughly 60% seen once. Sequenced material: CD4+ T cells sorted from blood, taken at week 24, from a patient treated with tofacitinib. The chain has TRBV4-1 and TRBJ2-1, with D perhaps TRBD2 (6 bases). The receptor's source is a human donor with alopecia areata. Here the CDR3 reads CASSLTGDSFDEQFF. The CDR3 DNA follows: TGCGCCAGCAGCCTTACGGGGGACTCGTTCGATGAGCAGTTCTTC.